The 2 T cell receptor beta chains below were found in one sample sequenced in a study of vaccination effects on CD4 cells after COVID-19. Their recognized antigens are unknown. ViraFEST assay sequencing came after antigen-specific CD4+ T cells were expanded with viral peptide pools. CD4+ T cell isolation took place after 10 days of culture. Two-dose BNT162b2 or mRNA-1273 vaccination was given to participants. Clones were read by immunoSEQ multiplex PCR, and TCRdb kept only the in-frame ones, dropping some. The sample has about 30,000 clones, 74% seen once. This material consisted of CD4+ T cells from PBMCs cultured with HCoV-OC43 spike peptides, taken after COVID-19 vaccination. The sample's subset: HCoV-OC43 spike overlapping peptide pool stimulation. The receptors stem from a human donor who received a COVID-19 vaccine.

The chain employs TRBV18 and TRBJ2-4; 8 bases fit TRBD2. V shed 0 bases, J shed 2 bases, and the junction held 6 bases outside the gene matches. There are 17 residues in the CDR3. Germline V gene lookup returns CDR1 KGHSH and CDR2 LQKENI. The CDR3 loop reads CASSPPLLAGTKNIQYF. CDR3 nucleotide sequence: TGTGCCAGCTCACCACCGTTGCTAGCGGGCACCAAAAACATTCAGTACTTC.

The V call is TRBV5-4, the J call TRBJ2-3; TRBD1 matches 9 bases. CDR1 SGHNT and CDR2 YYREEE come from the germline V gene (reference sequence). V shed 2 bases, J shed 0 bases, and the junction held 1 base outside the gene matches. The CDR3 loop spans 15 amino acids. CDR3 sequence (DNA): TGTGCCAGCAGCTTCGGACAGGGGAGCACAGATACGCAGTATTTT. It is translated as CASSFGQGSTDTQYF.